This TCR beta chain is drawn from a study of naive and memory T cell subsets. This clonotype was recorded at least ten times. The treatment: skin biopsy from PPD injection site in Mantoux-positive individual. The library had UMIs added by 3' ligation of an oligonucleotide to TCR cDNA. Individuals with a positive Mantoux test gave biopsies from PPD-injected skin. CDR1 is MNHEY, CDR2 SMNVEV, per germline (reference sequence). The CDR3 loop spans 14 amino acids. The V and J ends lost 6 bases and 1 base respectively, with 12 bases between them. Ligated cDNA underwent four rounds of PCR with nested alpha and beta constant region primers and SP2. In TCRdb, the UMI-ligation and nested PCR reads were re-called with MiXCR into one record per CDR3 protein. The profile shows some 30,000 distinct CDR3 sequences, approximately 6.7% of them singletons.

The origin of this receptor is an adult in good health. This sample comprised skin, obtained from a tuberculin skin test site. This rearrangement joins TRBV27 to TRBJ2-5, with D perhaps matching TRBD1 (5 bases). As DNA, the CDR3 is TGTGCCAGCAGGACCGACAGTTTCCAAGAGACCCAGTACTTC. It translates to CASRTDSFQETQYF.